This note documents a single TCR beta chain sequence. Its specificity is not known. The sample belongs to a study of T cell repertoires in cytomegalovirus infection. As for the study in general: Both recently identified HLA-C-restricted and well-studied HLA-B-restricted CMV epitopes were used in the study. Public TCR beta signatures provided an indication of both CMV infection and a matching HLA type.

Findings of the study overall: Cumulative public TCR beta family frequency identified carriers of CMV plus the relevant HLA. Across the ex vivo response, the dominant clonotypes were HLA-C-restricted CMV-specific TCR beta clonotypes.

The germline V gene encodes CDR1 SGHVS and CDR2 FQNEAQ. The CDR3 length is 16 residues. V was shortened by 4 bases and J by 1 base, with 16 bases between the two germline ends. MiXCR, applied by TCRdb to the reads, yields one record per CDR3 protein. The table includes nearly 700,000 distinct CDR3 sequences, roughly 30% detected once. The sequenced sample was cultured PBMCs, obtained from culture after CMV antigen stimulation. The chain uses TRBV7-8 and TRBJ1-1, with a tentative D call TRBD1 (5 bases). This sequence was found in a human donor in good health (CMV status not recorded). Some clones in this sample may be carry-over from other donors' samples. In DNA form, the CDR3 reads TGTGCCAGCAGCTATTTCCCAGGGTTGGGGAACACTGAAGCTTTCTTT. Translating it yields CASSYFPGLGNTEAFF. The variable domain in full, completed from reference TRBV7-8 and TRBJ1-1, reads GAGVSQSPRYKVAKRGQDVALRCDPISGHVSLFWYQQALGQGPEFLTYFQNEAQLDKSGLPSDRFFAERPEGSVSTLKIQRTQQEDSAVYLCASSYFPGLGNTEAFFGQGTRLTVV.